This TCR beta chain was sequenced in a study of radiation and T cells in renal cell carcinoma. The time point was: blood 4 weeks post-SBRT, at nephrectomy. Treatment of the sample: 15 Gy SBRT to primary tumor, nephrectomy 4 weeks later. Clear cell pathology was present in this patient's renal cell carcinoma. CDR1 is LNHDA and CDR2 is SQIVND in the germline V gene (reference sequence). This CDR3 comprises 16 residues. V dropped 1 base and J dropped 1 base, with 11 bases sitting between them. The method was immunoSEQ multiplex PCR; TCRdb's version includes in-frame clones alone and lacks a portion of them. Of some 150,000 clones listed, around 88% were seen once; the top ten hold 15% to 20%. This clone was counted between two and nine times.

The source is a woman between 45 and 65 years old with renal cell carcinoma. The gene calls are TRBV19 and TRBJ2-1; a weak D match, TRBD1 (6 bases). The sample was blood, taken from a patient whose treatment included radiotherapy and nephrectomy. Here the CDR3 reads CASSIGDTPSYNEQFF. CDR3 nucleotide sequence: TGTGCCAGTAGTATAGGGGACACACCGTCCTACAATGAGCAGTTCTTC.